This T cell receptor (beta chain) was captured by sequencing in a study of response to subunit inactivated influenza vaccine. TCRdb processed the RT-PCR reads anew with MiXCR; each CDR3 protein has one entry. The data hold more than 550,000 distinct CDR3 sequences, with approximately 12% observed a single time. Germline V gene sequence: CDR1 DFQATT, CDR2 SNEGSKA (reference sequence). CDR3 length: 15 amino acids. After removal of 4 bases from V and 0 bases from J, the junction contained 6 bases not matched to a gene. Points on this clonotype: The antigen remains unidentified.

Study-wide results and limits: It was suggested by the authors that few new T cells are recruited by each seasonal influenza vaccination.

The gene calls are TRBV20-1 and TRBJ2-7; 10 bases map to TRBD2. The source of this sequence is a man aged 50-59 years who received an inactivated influenza vaccine. Specimen: PBMCs from blood, collected on the day of vaccination. The CDR3 sequence is CSATERTSGSYEQYF. In nucleotides, the CDR3 is TGCAGTGCTACTGAAAGGACTAGCGGCTCCTACGAGCAGTACTTC.